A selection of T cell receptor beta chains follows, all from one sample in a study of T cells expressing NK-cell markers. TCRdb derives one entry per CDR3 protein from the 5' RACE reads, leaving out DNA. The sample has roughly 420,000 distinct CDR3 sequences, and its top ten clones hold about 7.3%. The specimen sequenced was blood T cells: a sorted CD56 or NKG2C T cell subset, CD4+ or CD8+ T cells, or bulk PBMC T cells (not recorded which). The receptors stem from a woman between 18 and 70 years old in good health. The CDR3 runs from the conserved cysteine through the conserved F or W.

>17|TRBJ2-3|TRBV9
CASSVVSLGGDADTQYF
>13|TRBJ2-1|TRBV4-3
CASSQVRYNEQFF
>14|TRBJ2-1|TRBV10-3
CAISEGSSYNEQFF
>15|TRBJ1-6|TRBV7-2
CASSPPGQTNSPLHF
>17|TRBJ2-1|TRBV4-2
CASSQGFVGSAYNEQFF
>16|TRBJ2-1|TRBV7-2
CASRALIGGAHNEQFF
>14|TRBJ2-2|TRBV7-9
CASSLQRGEGELFF
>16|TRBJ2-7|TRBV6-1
CASSVLGDSLSYEQYF
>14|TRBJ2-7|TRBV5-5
CASSWGGVEYEQYF
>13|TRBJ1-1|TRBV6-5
CASSYRRDTEAFF
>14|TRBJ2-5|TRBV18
CASSRGLTQETQYF
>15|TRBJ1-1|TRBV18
CASSPQSRDSTEAFF
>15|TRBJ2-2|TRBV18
CASSPGQGMAGELFF
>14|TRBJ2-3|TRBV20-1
CSARDLASTDTQYF
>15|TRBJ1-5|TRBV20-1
CSAAPQGEVTQPQHF
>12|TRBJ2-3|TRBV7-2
CASSLAWNTQYF
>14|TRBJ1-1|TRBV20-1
CSARRGTVDTEAFF
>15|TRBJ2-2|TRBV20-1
CSATLAGGNTGGLFF
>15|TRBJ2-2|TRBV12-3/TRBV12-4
CASSRDRSNTGELFF
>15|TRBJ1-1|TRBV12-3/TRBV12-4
CASSLAGAQDTEAFF
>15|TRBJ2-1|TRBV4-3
CASSRGQVLGNEQFF
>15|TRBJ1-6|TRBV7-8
CAGSPPRGNNSPLHF
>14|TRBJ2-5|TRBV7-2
CASIPIAGGSSQYF
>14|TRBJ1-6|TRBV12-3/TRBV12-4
CASSFGGLNSPLHF
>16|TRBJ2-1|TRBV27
CASSAGLAYSYNEQFF
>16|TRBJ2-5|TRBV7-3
CASSLGLAGAQETQYF
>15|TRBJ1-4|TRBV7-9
CASSLAFPGDEKLFF
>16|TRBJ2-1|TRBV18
CASSPPRGDSYNEQFF
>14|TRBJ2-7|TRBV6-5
CASSSPGQGFEQYF
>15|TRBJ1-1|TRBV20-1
CSATNPGARGTEAFF
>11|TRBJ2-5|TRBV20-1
CSATDQETQYF
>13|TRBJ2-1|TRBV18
CASSPGLGGEQFF
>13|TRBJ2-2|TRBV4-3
CASSHPGVQKLFF
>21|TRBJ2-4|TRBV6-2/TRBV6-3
CASKSPQVGGFTVGAKNIQYF
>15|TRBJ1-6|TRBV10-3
CAIREDGPLSSPLHF
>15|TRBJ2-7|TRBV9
CASSVGVTGGYEQYF
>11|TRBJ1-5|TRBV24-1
CATSDPTAQHF
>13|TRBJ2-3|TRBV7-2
CASSRPEVDTQYF